This TCR beta chain was sequenced in a study of blood T cell repertoires in COVID-19. At the level of the study: Both acute and convalescent COVID-19 samples were obtained from the United States, Italy and Spain.

Authors' processing steps: Reference gene primer amplification gave nucleated cell count estimates. TCRdb keeps only in-frame clones here, not all; method: immunoSEQ multiplex PCR. V and J calls and clone size are as listed in that table; D and trimming were resolved from the DNA. The table lists roughly 230,000 clones, roughly 84% of them singletons. Germline V lookup: CDR1 MNHEY, CDR2 SMNVEV (reference sequence). The J segment lost 6 bases and the V segment lost 6 bases, leaving 2 bases of the junction unmatched. The CDR3 is 13 residues long. The sequence was collected from a woman aged 50 to 65 who had been exposed to COVID-19. Sequencing input: PBMCs or T cells enriched from blood (not recorded which). The genes are TRBV27 and TRBJ2-3; 11 positions agree with TRBD1. The CDR3 here is CASRGQGVDTQYF. The CDR3 DNA reads TGTGCCAGCAGGGGACAGGGGGTGGATACGCAGTATTTT.